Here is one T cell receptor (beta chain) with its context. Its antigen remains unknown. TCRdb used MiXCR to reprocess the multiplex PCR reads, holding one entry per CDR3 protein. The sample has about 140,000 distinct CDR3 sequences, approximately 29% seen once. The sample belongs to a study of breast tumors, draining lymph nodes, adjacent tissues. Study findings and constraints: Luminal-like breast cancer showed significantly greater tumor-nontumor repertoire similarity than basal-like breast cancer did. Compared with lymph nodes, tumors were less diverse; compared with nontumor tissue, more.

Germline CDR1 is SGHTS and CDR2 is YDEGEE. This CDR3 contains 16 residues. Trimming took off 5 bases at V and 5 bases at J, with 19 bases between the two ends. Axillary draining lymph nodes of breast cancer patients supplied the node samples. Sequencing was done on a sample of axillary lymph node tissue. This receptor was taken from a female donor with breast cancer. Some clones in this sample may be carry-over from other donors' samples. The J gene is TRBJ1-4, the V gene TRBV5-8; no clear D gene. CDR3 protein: CASSASRVGENEKLFF. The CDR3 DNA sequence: TGTGCCAGCAGTGCATCCCGGGTGGGAGAGAATGAAAAACTGTTTTTT.